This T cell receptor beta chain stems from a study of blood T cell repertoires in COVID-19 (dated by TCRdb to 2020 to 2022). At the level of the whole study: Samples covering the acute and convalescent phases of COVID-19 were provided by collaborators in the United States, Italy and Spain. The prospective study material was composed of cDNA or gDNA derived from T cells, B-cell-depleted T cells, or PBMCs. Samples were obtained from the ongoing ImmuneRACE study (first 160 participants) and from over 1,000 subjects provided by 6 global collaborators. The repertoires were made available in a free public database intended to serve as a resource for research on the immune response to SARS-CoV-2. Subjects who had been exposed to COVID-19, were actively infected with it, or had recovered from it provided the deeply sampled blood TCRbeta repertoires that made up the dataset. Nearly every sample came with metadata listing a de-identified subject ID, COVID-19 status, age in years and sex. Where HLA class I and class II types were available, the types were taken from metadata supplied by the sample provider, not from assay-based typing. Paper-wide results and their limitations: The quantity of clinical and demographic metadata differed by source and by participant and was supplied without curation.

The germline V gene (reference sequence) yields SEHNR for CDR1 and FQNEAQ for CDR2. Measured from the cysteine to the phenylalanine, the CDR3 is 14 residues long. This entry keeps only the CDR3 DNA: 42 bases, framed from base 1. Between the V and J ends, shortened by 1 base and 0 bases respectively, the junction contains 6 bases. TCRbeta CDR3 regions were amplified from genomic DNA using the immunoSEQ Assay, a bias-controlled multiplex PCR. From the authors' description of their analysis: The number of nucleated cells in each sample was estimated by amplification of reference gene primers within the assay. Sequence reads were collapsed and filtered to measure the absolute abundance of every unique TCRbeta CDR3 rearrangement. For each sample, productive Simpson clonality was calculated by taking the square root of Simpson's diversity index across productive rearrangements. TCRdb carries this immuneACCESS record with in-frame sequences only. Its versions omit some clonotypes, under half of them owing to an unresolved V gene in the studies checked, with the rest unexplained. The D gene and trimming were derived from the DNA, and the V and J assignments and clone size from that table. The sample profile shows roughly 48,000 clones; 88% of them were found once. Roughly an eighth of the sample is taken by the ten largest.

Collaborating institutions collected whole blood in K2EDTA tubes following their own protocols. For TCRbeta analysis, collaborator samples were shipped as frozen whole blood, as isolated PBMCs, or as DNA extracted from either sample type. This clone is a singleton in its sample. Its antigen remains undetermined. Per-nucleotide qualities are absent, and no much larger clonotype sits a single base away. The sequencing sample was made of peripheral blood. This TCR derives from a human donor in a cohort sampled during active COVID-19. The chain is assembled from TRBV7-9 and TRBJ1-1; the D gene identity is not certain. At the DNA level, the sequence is TGTGCCAGCAGCTTAGACCAGATGAACACTGAAGCTTTCTTT. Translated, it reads CASSLDQMNTEAFF.